The entry that follows covers one T cell receptor (beta chain) sequence. The sample comes from a study of shared clonotypes between healthy human individuals. The V segment lost 4 bases and the J segment 4 bases; nucleotides outside the gene matches: 10. CDR3 length equals 17 residues. From germline, CDR1 is SGHTS and CDR2 YDEGEE. Naive CD8 cells comprised CD45RO-negative, CCR7-positively selected cells, excluding terminally differentiated effector memory CD45RA+ cells. TCRdb keeps only in-frame clones here, not all; method: immunoSEQ multiplex PCR. The sample includes roughly 2,000,000 clones, about 95% seen only once; the top ten take approximately 1.2%.

This sequence originates from a man between 18 and 29 years old in good health. What was sequenced was naive CD8+ T cells sorted from blood. J is TRBJ2-5 and V is TRBV5-8; 13 bases fit TRBD2. The DNA for the CDR3 is TGTGCCAGCAGCCCTGGACTAGCGGGAGATGTTGGAGAGACCCAGTACTTC. It translates to CASSPGLAGDVGETQYF.